This paragraph reports one T cell receptor (beta chain). Its target is not known. The sample originates from a study of cytomegalovirus exposure and HLA in healthy donors. General study results and limits: Reports described diagnosis of cytomegalovirus status by the classifier as highly specific and sensitive.

Using immunoSEQ multiplex PCR, the repertoire was profiled, and TCRdb retains in-frame clones only, with some absent. The sample has approximately 300,000 clones, 70% to 90% seen once. V shed 5 bases, J shed 2 bases, and the junction held 4 bases outside the gene matches. Germline CDR1 is MDHEN and CDR2 is SYDVKM. The CDR3 has 14 amino acids. Sequencing was performed on PBMCs. The receptor was derived from a woman aged 18 to 35 in good health and CMV-seronegative. The chain has TRBV28 and TRBJ2-3; 7 nucleotides agree with TRBD1. The CDR3 nucleotides are TGTGCCAGCAGTAATGGACAGGACACAGATACGCAGTATTTT. It is translated as CASSNGQDTDTQYF.